One sample yielded the 24 T cell receptor beta chains listed below, sequenced in a study of blood T cell repertoires in COVID-19. The protocol was immunoSEQ multiplex PCR, while the TCRdb copy is restricted to in-frame clones and leaves out a portion. The sample includes 150,000 to 200,000 clones, around four fifths seen only once; the top ten take roughly a fifth. Sequenced material: peripheral blood. These receptors were taken from a woman of 80 years or more with acute or convalescent COVID-19.

The chain combines TRBV20-1 with TRBJ2-5, with 10 bases identical to TRBD2. The CDR3 runs to 16 residues. Germline CDR1 DFQATT, CDR2 SNEGSKA (reference sequence). The trim removed 3 bases at V and 2 bases at J, leaving 9 bases unmatched. The CDR3 nucleotides read TGCAGTGCTAGTCTGCTGACTAGCGGGCCTCAAGAGACCCAGTACTTC. Residues: CSASLLTSGPQETQYF.

V and J are TRBV5-4 and TRBJ1-2; D is undetermined. V lost 6 bases and J lost 2, with 8 bases in between. The germline V gene encodes CDR1 SGHNT and CDR2 YYREEE (reference sequence). The CDR3 spans 12 residues. CDR3 protein: CASNTGNYGYTF. In DNA form, the CDR3 reads TGTGCCAGCAACACGGGGAACTATGGCTACACCTTC. Using reference TRBV5-4 and TRBJ1-2 for the parts outside the CDR3, the full variable domain is ETGVTQSPTHLIKTRGQQVTLRCSSQSGHNTVSWYQQALGQGPQFIFQYYREEENGRGNFPPRFSGLQFPNYSSELNVNALELDDSALYLCASNTGNYGYTFGSGTRLTVV.

The chain employs TRBV5-1 and TRBJ2-2, with a possible D match to TRBD1 (6 bases). CDR1 and CDR2 (germline): SGHRS, YFSETQ. Trimming pared 4 bases from V and 1 base from J, leaving 11 bases between. The CDR3 runs to 15 residues. CDR3 bases: TGCGCCAGCAGCCGACTGACAGGGAACACCGGGGAGCTGTTTTTT. Translating it yields CASSRLTGNTGELFF.

The genes are TRBV6-4 and TRBJ1-1; D remains ambiguous. This CDR3 is built from 16 residues. CDR1 and CDR2 from the germline V gene are MRHNA and SNTAGT. Trimming took off 2 bases at V and 5 bases at J, with 18 bases between the two ends. The DNA for the CDR3 is TGTGCCAGCAGTGACGTTAGAGGGCGCCTCGGGACTGAAGCTTTCTTT. Translation gives CASSDVRGRLGTEAFF.

This sequence joins TRBV5-4 and TRBJ2-7, with D possibly matching TRBD1 (6 bases). This CDR3 spans 15 amino acids. The V end was cut by 0 bases, the J end by 2 bases, with 12 bases between. Germline-derived CDR1 and CDR2 are SGHNT and YYREEE (reference sequence). CDR3 amino acids: CASSLEGTPTYEQYF. DNA of the CDR3: TGTGCCAGCAGCTTGGAGGGGACACCAACCTACGAGCAGTACTTC. The whole variable domain, remainder taken from reference TRBV5-4 and TRBJ2-7, is ETGVTQSPTHLIKTRGQQVTLRCSSQSGHNTVSWYQQALGQGPQFIFQYYREEENGRGNFPPRFSGLQFPNYSSELNVNALELDDSALYLCASSLEGTPTYEQYFGPGTRLTVT.

The rearrangement links TRBV5-1 to TRBJ2-1; TRBD1 matches at 7 bases. This CDR3 contains 15 residues. After removal of 3 bases from V and 9 bases from J, the junction contained 12 bases not matched to a gene. The V gene's germline CDR1 is SGHRS and CDR2 YFSETQ. The CDR3 DNA reads TGCGCCAGCAGCTCACGTCTCGGACAGGCGGGTGAGCAGTTCTTC. Translated, it gives CASSSRLGQAGEQFF.

This clone was detected a few times. The chain recombines TRBV6-6 with TRBJ2-4; 8 nucleotides line up with TRBD1. The germline CDR1 and CDR2 sequences are MNHNY and SVGAGI (reference sequence). The V gene end was trimmed by 2 bases and the J gene end by 6 bases; junction bases not matched to a gene: 9. The CDR3 sequence is 16 residues long. For the CDR3, the DNA is TGTGCCAGCAGTTACCAAGACAGGGGCCGGGCAAACATTCAGTACTTC. Its translation is CASSYQDRGRANIQYF.

This sequence joins TRBV7-2 and TRBJ1-6; D call uncertain. Germline CDR1 SGHTA, CDR2 FQGNSA. CDR3 length: 16 residues. V was pared by 5 bases and J by 1 base, with 12 bases between. The CDR3 sequence: CASSLSRVSYNSPLHF. DNA of the CDR3: TGTGCCAGCAGCCTTTCACGGGTGTCCTATAATTCACCCCTCCACTTT.

This clone was recorded only once. V and J are TRBV9 and TRBJ1-1, with D unclear. Germline V gene lookup returns CDR1 SGDLS and CDR2 YYNGEE. CDR3 length: 13 residues. Trimming cost V 0 bases and J 3 bases, with 6 bases left between them. CDR3 bases: TGTGCCAGCAGCGTAGAGAGGGACACTGAAGCTTTCTTT. Translation: CASSVERDTEAFF.

The V gene is TRBV24-1, the J gene TRBJ2-1, with no clear D. The germline V gene encodes CDR1 KGHDR and CDR2 SFDVKD. V was shortened by 10 bases and J by 0 bases, with 6 bases between the two germline ends. The CDR3 consists of 12 residues. The CDR3 DNA reads TGTGCCACGCAAGCCTCCTACAATGAGCAGTTCTTC. Translated: CATQASYNEQFF.

This clone occurred once. The rearrangement joins TRBV7-2 to TRBJ1-5, with D possibly being TRBD1 (5 bases). This CDR3 spans 15 amino acids. V lost 6 bases, J lost 5 bases, and 17 bases lay in between. Germline V gene data show CDR1 as SGHTA and CDR2 as FQGNSA. CDR3 nucleotide sequence: TGTGCCAGCAGTCCAGTCGGGGGACGGGATCAGCCCCAGCATTTT. Its translation is CASSPVGGRDQPQHF.

The chain combines TRBV5-4 with TRBJ1-1, with D possibly matching TRBD1 (5 bases). V was trimmed by 1 base and J by 6 bases, leaving 16 bases between them. Germline V lookup: CDR1 SGHNT, CDR2 YYREEE (reference sequence). The CDR3 runs to 15 residues. CDR3 nucleotides: TGTGCCAGCAGCTTGCCGTCGACAGCCTTCGCTGAAGCTTTCTTT. Its translation is CASSLPSTAFAEAFF.

This sequence joins TRBV28 and TRBJ1-5; 8 nucleotides match TRBD1. Germline CDR1 MDHEN, CDR2 SYDVKM. The CDR3 extends over 15 amino acids. The V gene end was trimmed by 4 bases and the J gene end by 3 bases; junction bases not matched to a gene: 5. The CDR3 is CASSSADRDNQPQHF. The CDR3 DNA is TGTGCCAGCAGTTCCGCGGACAGGGACAATCAGCCCCAGCATTTT.

CDR3 loop: CASNSQGAVGQPQHF. CDR3 sequence (DNA): TGTGCCAGTAACTCACAGGGGGCAGTGGGTCAGCCCCAGCATTTT. J is TRBJ1-5 and V is TRBV19; 9 bases align to TRBD1. V lost 7 bases to trimming and J lost 6 bases; unmatched junction nucleotides: 10. From germline, CDR1 is LNHDA and CDR2 SQIVND (reference sequence). The CDR3 runs to 15 residues.

J is TRBJ2-5 and V is TRBV24-1, with 14 bases identical to TRBD2. There are 15 residues in the CDR3. J lost 5 bases, V lost 6 bases, and 4 bases had no gene match. Germline values: CDR1 KGHDR, CDR2 SFDVKD. The CDR3 region has the DNA TGTGCCACCAGTCCGGGACTAGCGGGAGTGGAGACCCAGTACTTC. This codes for CATSPGLAGVETQYF.

V and J are TRBV19 and TRBJ1-5; D remains ambiguous. This CDR3 contains 13 residues. Per germline, CDR1 LNHDA and CDR2 SQIVND (reference sequence). Trimming stripped 6 bases from V and 5 bases from J, with 11 bases between. For the CDR3, the DNA is TGTGCCAGTAGAGTGAGAACCTATCAGCCCCAGCATTTT. Translating it yields CASRVRTYQPQHF.

The CDR3 sequence is CAWSGSEIGAFF. CDR3 in DNA: TGTGCCTGGAGTGGAAGCGAGATTGGGGCTTTCTTT. V usage is TRBV30 and J usage is TRBJ1-1; D is unclear. V was pared by 1 base and J by 11 bases, with 14 bases between. Germline CDR1 and CDR2: GTSNPN and SVGIG (reference sequence). CDR3 length equals 12 residues.

V is TRBV29-1 and J is TRBJ1-1, with TRBD1 matching 9 bases. The CDR3 totals 14 residues. The germline gives CDR1 SQVTM, CDR2 ANQGSEA. J lost 1 base, V lost 5 bases, and 5 bases had no gene match. Written as DNA, the CDR3 is TGCAGCGTTACGACAGGGGGTGCGAACACTGAAGCTTTCTTT. This translates into CSVTTGGANTEAFF.

Here the CDR3 reads CASSYSVGQGAGGYTF. The CDR3 nucleotides are TGTGCCAGCAGTTACTCTGTCGGACAGGGGGCCGGTGGCTACACCTTC. The V and J genes are TRBV6-5 and TRBJ1-2; 11 bases fit TRBD1. This CDR3 has 16 amino acids. The junction had 7 bases not matched to a gene; V was cut back by 0 bases and J by 7 bases. The V gene's germline CDR1 is MNHEY and CDR2 SVGAGI.

The chain is built from TRBV7-2 and TRBJ2-3; 7 bases are shared with TRBD1. CDR3 length: 12 amino acids. Germline CDR1 SGHTA, CDR2 FQGNSA. The V gene end was trimmed by 11 bases and the J gene end by 2 bases; junction bases not matched to a gene: 4. The CDR3 is CAADRNTDTQYF. The CDR3 DNA sequence: TGTGCCGCGGACAGGAACACAGATACGCAGTATTTT.

The genes are TRBV10-1 and TRBJ2-7, with TRBD2 identical over 7 bases. Germline assignment: CDR1 WNHNN and CDR2 SYGVQD (reference sequence). This CDR3 is built from 14 residues. V shed 2 bases, J shed 5 bases, and the junction held 6 bases outside the gene matches. In DNA, the CDR3 is TGCGCCAGCAGTGAGACGGGAGGAACAGACGAGCAGTACTTC. Translating gives CASSETGGTDEQYF.

Of note for this clone: Other DNA sequences within the sample encode an identical CDR3. The genes are TRBV11-2 and TRBJ1-2, with no clear D. This CDR3 has 12 residues. V lost 0 bases and J 8 bases, leaving 7 bases between the germline ends. Germline CDR1 and CDR2: SGHAT and FQNNGV. CDR3 sequence: CASSLEGSGYTF. The DNA of the CDR3 is TGTGCCAGCAGCTTAGAAGGGAGCGGCTACACCTTC. Full variable domain (outside the CDR3, taken from reference TRBV11-2 and TRBJ1-2): EAGVAQSPRYKIIEKRQSVAFWCNPISGHATLYWYQQILGQGPKLLIQFQNNGVVDDSQLPKDRFSAERLKGVDSTLKIQPAKLEDSAVYLCASSLEGSGYTFGSGTRLTVV.

Written as DNA, the CDR3 is TGTGCCAGCAGCGCCGACAGCTTGAACACTGAAGCTTTCTTT. It is translated as CASSADSLNTEAFF. The rearrangement links TRBV5-6 to TRBJ1-1, with D possibly matching TRBD1 (5 bases). This CDR3 has 14 residues. Germline V gene data show CDR1 as SGHDT and CDR2 as YYEEEE. Trimming removed 4 bases from V and 0 bases from J, with 10 bases in between.

This clone was seen once. The rearrangement uses TRBV7-9 and TRBJ1-1; tentatively, D is TRBD1 (6 bases). The germline V gene encodes CDR1 SEHNR and CDR2 FQNEAQ (reference sequence). V lost 4 bases, J lost 0 bases, and 9 bases lay in between. CDR3 length: 14 amino acids. The CDR3: CASSSGHLNTEAFF. For the CDR3, the DNA is TGTGCCAGCAGCTCGGGACATCTGAACACTGAAGCTTTCTTT.